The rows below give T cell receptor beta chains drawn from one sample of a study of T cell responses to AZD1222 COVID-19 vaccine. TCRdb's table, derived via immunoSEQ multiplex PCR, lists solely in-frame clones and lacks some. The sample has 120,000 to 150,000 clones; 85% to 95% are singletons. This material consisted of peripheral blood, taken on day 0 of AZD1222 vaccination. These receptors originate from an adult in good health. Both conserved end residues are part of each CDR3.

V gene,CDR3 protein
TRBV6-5,CASSLGGFGQPQHF
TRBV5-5,CASSFRDRESSYNEQFF
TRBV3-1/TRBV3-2,CASSQAGRGGELFF
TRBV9,CASSVVQGQGYTF
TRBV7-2,CASSLRRNTEAFF
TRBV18,CASGTVPNTEAFF
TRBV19,CASSINGDNNQYF
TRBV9,CASSVASAGLSSPLHF
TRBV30,CAWSVSGPRGQPQHF
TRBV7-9,CASATDKETQYF
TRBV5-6,CASSFSAGSGANVLTF
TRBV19,CASSLDRGQEGYTF
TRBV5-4,CASRLGETQYF
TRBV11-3,CASSLGGLDHNEQFF
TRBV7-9,CASSLRFDRPQGGYTF
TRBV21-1,CASSNSIGERDLGCSGANVLTF
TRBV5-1,CASSPRGQDYGYTF
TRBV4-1,CASSPTGALGKLFF
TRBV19,CASSAQRTRRNTIYF
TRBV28,CASSLWGDQAFF
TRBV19,CASGRRQNTEAFF
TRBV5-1,CASSLAGAEGYTF
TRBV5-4,CASSLGEGRRNTEAFF
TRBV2,CASSEQSNEQFF
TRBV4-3,CASSHRGSGGGETQYF